The 6 T cell receptor beta chains listed next were all sequenced from one sample in a study of T-cell reconstitution after alpha-beta-depleted transplantation in children. TCRbeta library preparation incorporated unique molecular identifiers. TCRdb independently ran MiXCR on the PCR reads; one entry per CDR3 protein. Of over 200,000 distinct CDR3 sequences detected, approximately 17% appear once; the ten largest clones hold roughly two fifths. This specimen consisted of PBMCs, mostly from graft donor cells, obtained 360 days after TCRalphabeta/CD19-depleted stem cell transplant. These TCRs come from a male patient aged 2 to 10 who had a stem cell transplant for acute lymphoblastic leukemia, so the T cells may come from the graft donor.

The chain uses TRBV3-1 and TRBJ2-7; maybe TRBD2 (6 bases). The germline gives CDR1 LGHDT, CDR2 YNNKEL (reference sequence). CDR3 length: 13 residues. With 5 bases removed from V and 2 bases from J, the gap between germline ends came to 10 bases. The CDR3 DNA reads TGTGCCAGCAGCTACTCTAGCGCCTACGAGCAGTACTTC. This codes for CASSYSSAYEQYF.

This clonotype was counted only a few times. The chain is built from TRBV5-1 and TRBJ1-1; no reliable D call. Germline loops: CDR1 SGHRS, CDR2 YFSETQ. V was pared by 0 bases and J by 9 bases, with 12 bases between. This CDR3 spans 13 amino acids. CDR3 sequence reads: CASSLEFGRQAFF. In DNA form, the CDR3 reads TGCGCCAGCAGCTTGGAGTTTGGCAGACAAGCTTTCTTT.

This clonotype has only a few counts. The V call is TRBV5-1, the J call TRBJ2-7, with TRBD2 matching over 8 bases. CDR3 size: 14 residues. V lost 0 bases, J lost 4 bases, and 3 bases stayed unmatched. Looked up from germline, CDR1 is SGHRS and CDR2 is YFSETQ. CDR3 amino acids: CASSLDQRGYEQYF. The CDR3 bases are TGCGCCAGCAGCTTGGACCAGCGGGGGTACGAGCAGTACTTC.

This clonotype was detected a few times. V gene TRBV7-2 combines with J gene TRBJ1-1; D unclear. Germline assignment: CDR1 SGHTA and CDR2 FQGNSA. The CDR3 has 11 amino acids. Trimming left V 3 bases short and J 6 bases short, with 5 bases between. The CDR3 here is CASSFDSEAFF. The CDR3, as DNA: TGTGCCAGCAGCTTCGATTCTGAAGCTTTCTTT. Combining the CDR3 with reference TRBV7-2 and TRBJ1-1 gives the whole variable domain GAGVSQSPSNKVTEKGKDVELRCDPISGHTALYWYRQSLGQGLEFLIYFQGNSAPDKSGLPSDRFSAERTGGSVSTLTIQRTQQEDSAVYLCASSFDSEAFFGQGTRLTVV.

The rearrangement uses TRBV10-3 and TRBJ2-7; D might be TRBD2 (6 bases). V dropped 10 bases and J dropped 2 bases, with 12 bases sitting between them. The CDR3 length is 12 residues. The germline gives CDR1 ENHRY, CDR2 SYGVKD. The CDR3 spells CATRLEPYEQYF. CDR3 DNA sequence: TGTGCCACCCGACTAGAACCCTACGAGCAGTACTTC.

This clonotype has more than one count but fewer than ten. At one end the junction does not follow the germline gene, possibly because of a read error. The chain employs TRBV7-2 and TRBJ2-4; D is uncertain. CDR1 and CDR2 from the germline V gene are SGHTA and FQGNSA. The CDR3 spans 14 residues. The CDR3 region is CASSLVSSQSIMDF. CDR3 bases: TGTGCCAGCAGCTTAGTTTCTTCACAGAGCATCATGGACTTC.